Below, 17 T cell receptor beta chains from the same sample are listed, as sequenced in a study of T cells expressing NK-cell markers. TCRdb re-called the 5' RACE reads; every CDR3 protein appears as one record, without DNA. The sample has about 180,000 distinct CDR3 sequences. The sequenced sample consisted of blood T cells: a sorted CD56 or NKG2C T cell subset, CD4+ or CD8+ T cells, or bulk PBMC T cells (not recorded which). These receptors all come from a man aged 18 to 69 in good health.

The gene calls are TRBV13 and TRBJ1-3; lacking DNA, the TRBD1 call made by TCRdb goes unchecked. The CDR3 spans 12 residues. CDR1 PRHDT and CDR2 FYEKMQ come from the germline V gene (reference sequence). CDR3 sequence reads: CAVPGQGNTIYF.

The CDR3 reads CASSLATSGGYNEQFF. The chain recombines TRBV4-1 with TRBJ2-1; TCRdb indicates TRBD2, and absent DNA this call remains unverified. The CDR3 length is 16 residues. Germline values: CDR1 MGHRA, CDR2 YSYEKL.

This sequence joins TRBV16 and TRBJ2-7. The CDR3 extends over 15 amino acids. Germline V gives CDR1 KGHSY, CDR2 FQNENV. CDR3 protein: CASTPGVSRHYEQYF.

This chain connects TRBV9 to TRBJ2-7; TCRdb returns TRBD1, unconfirmable since there is no DNA. CDR1 SGDLS and CDR2 YYNGEE come from the germline V gene. The CDR3 sequence is 15 residues long. The CDR3 loop is CASSVAPGGFAEQYF.

This sequence joins TRBV19 and TRBJ1-1; TCRdb's D call, TRBD1, is unchecked because there is no DNA. The CDR3 extends over 13 amino acids. CDR1 and CDR2 from the germline V gene are LNHDA and SQIVND (reference sequence). The CDR3 reads CASSIDTGGEAFF.

This chain connects TRBV29-1 to TRBJ2-3; the D gene TCRdb calls, TRBD1, cannot be checked with no DNA. CDR1 and CDR2 (germline): SQVTM, ANQGSEA. The CDR3 sequence is 14 residues long. CDR3 region: CSVPKGVGTDTQYF.

The rearrangement joins TRBV9 to TRBJ2-3. The CDR3 is made up of 12 amino acids. From germline, CDR1 is SGDLS and CDR2 YYNGEE. The CDR3 protein is CASSDHSMAQYF.

CDR3 region: CASAPSGTNTGELFF. The chain couples TRBV28 to TRBJ2-2; TCRdb's assignment of TRBD1 cannot be checked, as there is no DNA. Germline V gene data show CDR1 as MDHEN and CDR2 as SYDVKM. The CDR3 totals 15 residues.

The J gene is TRBJ2-3, the V gene TRBV4-2; with no DNA, the TCRdb D assignment of TRBD2 cannot be verified. CDR3 length: 19 residues. Germline CDR1 reads LGHNA; CDR2 reads YNFKEQ. The CDR3 loop is CASSQARSTSGASTDTQYF.

CDR3 sequence reads: CASSVGVQDYYEQYF. This rearrangement joins TRBV9 to TRBJ2-7. The CDR3 is 15 residues long. The germline gives CDR1 SGDLS, CDR2 YYNGEE.

CDR3 sequence reads: CASSGEQGRTFSYEQYF. V usage is TRBV2 and J usage is TRBJ2-7; with no DNA, the TCRdb D assignment of TRBD1 cannot be verified. This CDR3 region has 17 residues. Looked up from germline, CDR1 is SNHLY and CDR2 is FYNNEI.

The V gene is TRBV5-6, the J gene TRBJ2-6. The germline V gene has CDR1 SGHDT and CDR2 YYEEEE. The CDR3 sequence is 15 residues long. CDR3 amino acids: CASSWGLWGANVLTF.

This rearrangement joins TRBV7-8 to TRBJ2-3; the TRBD2 assignment by TCRdb is unverifiable without DNA. CDR1 SGHVS and CDR2 FQNEAQ come from the germline V gene. The CDR3 sequence is 17 residues long. The CDR3 loop is CASSPPGYGGLTDTQYF.

The chain carries TRBV4-2 and TRBJ2-1. The CDR3 contains 12 residues. CDR1 and CDR2 from the germline V gene are LGHNA and YNFKEQ. The CDR3 region is CASSQAGYEQFF.

The chain joins TRBV29-1 to TRBJ2-3; the D call of TRBD1 rests on TCRdb alone, since no DNA is present to check it. Germline V gives CDR1 SQVTM, CDR2 ANQGSEA. The CDR3 extends over 14 amino acids. The CDR3 is CSVTGLEYTDTQYF.

The gene calls are TRBV6-2 or TRBV6-3 and TRBJ2-6. Germline lookup yields CDR1 MNHEY and CDR2 SVGEGT. The CDR3 sequence is 14 residues long. This CDR3 is CASIGPSGANVLTF.

V and J are TRBV2 and TRBJ2-7; TCRdb lists TRBD1, though no DNA is available to test this call. The CDR3 length is 15 residues. From germline, CDR1 is SNHLY and CDR2 FYNNEI. The CDR3: CASSGRGGHPYEQYF.